These T cell receptor beta chains were read from a single sample in a study of Ad26.COV2.S vaccination and SARS-CoV-2 variants. Some clones are missing from TCRdb's copy, which holds only in-frame ones; the method was immunoSEQ multiplex PCR. Of 350,000 to 400,000 clones in the sample, 75% to 90% were seen once. The source was peripheral blood, collected in a trial of Ad26.COV2.S vaccine versus placebo. These receptors were taken from a person aged 18-65 years who received the Ad26.COV2.S COVID-19 vaccine or a placebo. CDR3s include the opening cysteine and the closing phenylalanine or tryptophan. The order of the fields is D gene, clone size, V gene, J gene, CDR3 DNA, CDR3 protein. The D gene is left open where the match is weak. The size entry is marked missing in some rows and otherwise reads once, few, many or a size class.

.	.	TRBV3-1/TRBV3-2	TRBJ1-5	TGTGCCAGCAGCCAAGGGGGGGGGCAGCCCCAGCATTTT	CASSQGGGQPQHF
.	.	TRBV19	TRBJ1-2	TGTGCCAGTTCCCGACCGGTGGAGGGAAACTATGGCTACACCTTC	CASSRPVEGNYGYTF
.	.	TRBV7-8	TRBJ1-2	TGTGCCAGCAGCTTAGATCTCGGACCTAACTATGGCTACACCTTC	CASSLDLGPNYGYTF
.	.	TRBV19	TRBJ1-4	TGTGCCAGTAGTACTGGTGCCTCAACTAATGAAAAACTGTTTTTT	CASSTGASTNEKLFF
.	.	TRBV2	TRBJ1-2	TGTGCCAGCAGTCCTGAGGTAGTTGGGGGCTACACCTTC	CASSPEVVGGYTF
.	.	TRBV7-2	TRBJ2-4	TGTGCCAGCAGCTTAGAGAACCAAAACATTCAGTACTTC	CASSLENQNIQYF
.	few	TRBV5-1	TRBJ1-1	TGCGCCAGCAGCTTGGTTTTGGGGGGGAACACTGAAGCTTTCTTT	CASSLVLGGNTEAFF
TRBD1	.	TRBV11-2	TRBJ2-1	TGTGCCAGCAGCCCGGACAGGGACCACAATGAGCAGTTCTTC	CASSPDRDHNEQFF
TRBD1	.	TRBV6-1	TRBJ2-7	TGTGCCAGTGGCAGGGGGAGTCCCTACGAGCAGTACTTC	CASGRGSPYEQYF
.	.	TRBV14	TRBJ1-6	TGTGCCAGCAGTCAGGGGAACAATTCACCCCTCCACTTT	CASSQGNNSPLHF
TRBD1	.	TRBV19	TRBJ1-1	TGTGCCAGTAGTATACCCGGGACAGGGGGCACTGAAGCTTTCTTT	CASSIPGTGGTEAFF
.	.	TRBV4-3	TRBJ1-3	TGCGCCAGCAGCCAAGATCCCGCTGACTCTGGAAACACCATATATTTT	CASSQDPADSGNTIYF
.	once	TRBV29-1	TRBJ2-3	TGCAGCGTTGGAGGGACATTAAACTCTCCAAGCACAGATACGCAGTATTTT	CSVGGTLNSPSTDTQYF
.	.	TRBV19	TRBJ1-6	TGTGCCAGTAGTGAATGGCCCTTTAATTCACCCCTCCACTTT	CASSEWPFNSPLHF
TRBD1	once	TRBV2	TRBJ1-1	TGTGCCAGCAGTGAGGACAGGGGAACTGAAGCTTTCTTT	CASSEDRGTEAFF
.	.	TRBV29-1	TRBJ1-1	TGCAGCGTGGGTACCATCAGGGTGATGAACACTGAAGCTTTCTTT	CSVGTIRVMNTEAFF
.	.	TRBV21-1	TRBJ1-1	TGTGCCAGCAGCAGATGGGCTAAAAGAGGGTTGGTTGCTTTCTTT	CASSRWAKRGLVAFF
TRBD1	.	TRBV11-2	TRBJ1-4	TGTGCCAGCAGTCGCCAGGGGGCGGGTGATGAAAAACTGTTTTTT	CASSRQGAGDEKLFF
TRBD1	.	TRBV5-1	TRBJ1-1	TGCGCCAGCAGCCCAGGACAGGGTCACACTGAAGCTTTCTTT	CASSPGQGHTEAFF
.	.	TRBV4-1	TRBJ1-2	TGCGCCAGCAGCCAAGTGGCGGACTATGGCTACACCTTC	CASSQVADYGYTF
.	.	TRBV19	TRBJ2-6	TGTGCCAGTAGTATTCCCCGCTCTGGGGCCAACGTCCTGACTTTC	CASSIPRSGANVLTF
TRBD1	.	TRBV6-4	TRBJ2-6	TGTGCCAGTAAGAAGGACAGGGGCGGCTTAAACTCTGGGGCCAACGTCCTGACTTTC	CASKKDRGGLNSGANVLTF
TRBD1	.	TRBV27	TRBJ2-7	TGTGCCAGCAGTTTAGCAGGGGGCATGGACGAGCAGTACTTC	CASSLAGGMDEQYF
.	.	TRBV6-5	TRBJ1-6	TGTGCCAGCTGGAGTGGAACCAGGGTTTCACCCCTCCACTTT	CASWSGTRVSPLHF
.	once	TRBV6-6	TRBJ1-1	TGTGCCAGCAGTTACACCGGGGGCTCTGAAGCTTTCTTT	CASSYTGGSEAFF
.	.	TRBV5-1	TRBJ2-1	TGCGCCAGCAGCTTGAGGGCCATGGGTGGGATCTACAATGAGCAGTTCTTC	CASSLRAMGGIYNEQFF
.	.	TRBV24-1	TRBJ2-3	TGTGCCACCCAGTCGGGCGGAAGCACAGATACGCAGTATTTT	CATQSGGSTDTQYF
TRBD2	.	TRBV2	TRBJ2-3	TGTGCCAGCGGCCTAGCGGGGGGGAACACAGATACGCAGTATTTT	CASGLAGGNTDTQYF
.	.	TRBV9	TRBJ2-5	TGTGCCAGCAGCGTAAGCAGCCGTCAGGAGACCCAGTACTTC	CASSVSSRQETQYF
.	.	TRBV6-5	TRBJ2-1	TGTGCCAGCACTAGGGACGGGGATGAGCAGTTCTTC	CASTRDGDEQFF
TRBD2	.	TRBV4-1	TRBJ2-3	TGCGCCAGCAGCCAGGGGGGGGTAGGGTTAGTAGATACGCAGTATTTT	CASSQGGVGLVDTQYF
.	.	TRBV5-1	TRBJ2-1	TGCGCCAGCAGCATGGGAGCAGACAGTGAGCAGTTCTTC	CASSMGADSEQFF
TRBD1	.	TRBV5-1	TRBJ1-1	TGCGCCAGCGGCCGACAGGGGAGGAACACTGAAGCTTTCTTT	CASGRQGRNTEAFF
.	once	TRBV2	TRBJ1-4	TGTGCCAGCAGTGACGGGGTCGGGGGAGATAATGAAAAACTGTTTTTT	CASSDGVGGDNEKLFF
TRBD1	.	TRBV6-6	TRBJ1-5	TGTGCCAGCAGTTACTCGTCCGGCAGGGGGAATCAGCCCCAGCATTTT	CASSYSSGRGNQPQHF
TRBD1	.	TRBV19	TRBJ2-5	TGTGCCAGCGCACCCAGGGGGTGGGAGACCCAGTACTTC	CASAPRGWETQYF
.	.	TRBV7-2	TRBJ2-7	TGTGCCAGCAGCACATCGCCGGGACAAGTATACGAGCAGTACTTC	CASSTSPGQVYEQYF
TRBD1	once	TRBV19	TRBJ1-2	TGTGCCAGTAACAGAAAGGGACAGGGGAGAGGTGGCTACACCTTC	CASNRKGQGRGGYTF
.	.	TRBV5-5	TRBJ2-7	TGTGCCAGCAGCTTGAGGGGGTTTACGTACGAGCAGTACTTC	CASSLRGFTYEQYF
.	.	TRBV18	TRBJ2-2	TGTGCCAGCTCAGTGGGGCTGGCCCAGAACACCGGGGAGCTGTTTTTT	CASSVGLAQNTGELFF
TRBD2	.	TRBV19	TRBJ2-1	TGTGCCAGTAGTACCGTAGCGGGGGGGTGGAATGAGCAGTTCTTC	CASSTVAGGWNEQFF
.	few	TRBV4-1	TRBJ2-7	TGCGCCAGCAGCCAAGTGGGCCCCGGCTACGAGCAGTACTTC	CASSQVGPGYEQYF
.	.	TRBV7-9	TRBJ1-2	TGTGCCAGCAGCTCAGAGGGCGGAAATTTTCGCTACACCTTC	CASSSEGGNFRYTF
TRBD2	.	TRBV7-2	TRBJ2-7	TGTGCCAGCAGCTTAGAGGCGGGGGGGCAAAGCTCCTACGAGCAGTACTTC	CASSLEAGGQSSYEQYF
.	.	TRBV5-5	TRBJ2-1	TGTGCCAGCACCCTGACTAACAATGAGCAGTTCTTC	CASTLTNNEQFF
.	.	TRBV6-5	TRBJ1-5	TGTGCCAGCAGTCTTCAGAAGGGGAGCAATCAGCCCCAGCATTTT	CASSLQKGSNQPQHF
.	many	TRBV6-6	TRBJ2-1	TGTGCCAGCAGTCGACCATACAATGAGCAGTTCTTC	CASSRPYNEQFF
.	once	TRBV30	TRBJ2-5	TGTGCCTGGAGCCCCGAATCTCTGAAGACCCAGTACTTC	CAWSPESLKTQYF
.	once	TRBV18	TRBJ1-1	TGTGCCAGCTCACCTCGGGGACCTACGGGGACTGAAGCTTTCTTT	CASSPRGPTGTEAFF
.	.	TRBV13	TRBJ2-3	TGTGCCAGCCTCCGGACTAACACAGATACGCAGTATTTT	CASLRTNTDTQYF
.	.	TRBV7-9	TRBJ2-3	TGTGCCGGCACAGGGAGGGATACGCAGTATTTT	CAGTGRDTQYF
.	.	TRBV5-5	TRBJ2-6	TGTGCCAGCAGCTTGGTAGGTCTGGGCTCTGGGGCCAACGTCCTGACTTTC	CASSLVGLGSGANVLTF
.	.	TRBV5-1	TRBJ1-1	TGCGCCAGCAGCTTCCGGGGGGGCACTGAAGCTTTCTTT	CASSFRGGTEAFF